This is a list of T cell receptor beta chains from one sample in a study of cytomegalovirus exposure and HLA in healthy donors. Generated by immunoSEQ multiplex PCR, the TCRdb table keeps only in-frame clones and is missing some. This table holds approximately 69,000 clones, roughly 76% found once. Sequenced material: PBMCs. The receptors were gathered from a man aged 18 to 30 in good health and CMV-seronegative. The conserved cysteine and the conserved F or W are not part of the CDR3 here.

CDR3aa | v_gene
AGSYSGINYEQY | TRBV6-6
ASSLGHPNTEAF | TRBV5-1
ASSQEGGLAKNIQY | TRBV4-2
ANSLGLAGATDTQY | TRBV5-8
ASSLDSLSETQY | TRBV7-3
ASSIRVGGYEQY | TRBV7-8
ASRSGFRSNQPQH | TRBV19
ASSVDPSGGTDTQY | TRBV9
ASSYSGTGRRDGYT | TRBV28
ASSLEVGQLRNEQY | TRBV11-2
ASSYETVNEKLF | TRBV6-6
SVESTGEPLLDNEQF | TRBV29-1
ASSLGLAGSTGELF | TRBV7-3
ASSDSGGTEAF | TRBV6-4
ASIGSGGFGELF | TRBV19
ASSFRAGSNEKLF | TRBV28
ASSGAGQTYQPQH | TRBV19
ATRAGGPVYEQY | TRBV28
ASSQALPGTRNTGELF | TRBV4-3
ASSLSGGLETQY | TRBV28
ASSSRFNPTGGEDTDTQY | TRBV27
ASRGEGAAKNIQY | TRBV7-8
ASSFATGRETQY | TRBV5-6
ASSLTSPGTGDPLSGNTIY | TRBV27
ASSYSRGHSNQPQH | TRBV6-6
ASSLFPGQGTQRGSNTGELF | TRBV4-2
ASRNQGDRGASQPQH | TRBV28
AAGGTNQPQH | TRBV4-2
AWTVNTEAF | TRBV30
ASSLAGSGVGD | TRBV7-2
ASSTLRTASNQPQH | TRBV19
ASSRTGHTEAF | TRBV19
SVWEGSDYGYT | TRBV29-1
ASSLWAGGQGTDTQY | TRBV27
ASSQDEEGTRAGYT | TRBV4-2
ASSLGQGVLGEQF | TRBV7-8
ASSVGAISSGNTIY | TRBV9
ASSLLGPELDTEAF | TRBV5-1
ASSQDATLNTDTQY | TRBV14
ASSRLAGTKTGELF | TRBV7-2
ASSVTPSGGNTGELF | TRBV9
ASRPSGRLAGNYNEQF | TRBV27
ASSSGLSLHTQY | TRBV11-3
ASSDRAGGNSPLH | TRBV9